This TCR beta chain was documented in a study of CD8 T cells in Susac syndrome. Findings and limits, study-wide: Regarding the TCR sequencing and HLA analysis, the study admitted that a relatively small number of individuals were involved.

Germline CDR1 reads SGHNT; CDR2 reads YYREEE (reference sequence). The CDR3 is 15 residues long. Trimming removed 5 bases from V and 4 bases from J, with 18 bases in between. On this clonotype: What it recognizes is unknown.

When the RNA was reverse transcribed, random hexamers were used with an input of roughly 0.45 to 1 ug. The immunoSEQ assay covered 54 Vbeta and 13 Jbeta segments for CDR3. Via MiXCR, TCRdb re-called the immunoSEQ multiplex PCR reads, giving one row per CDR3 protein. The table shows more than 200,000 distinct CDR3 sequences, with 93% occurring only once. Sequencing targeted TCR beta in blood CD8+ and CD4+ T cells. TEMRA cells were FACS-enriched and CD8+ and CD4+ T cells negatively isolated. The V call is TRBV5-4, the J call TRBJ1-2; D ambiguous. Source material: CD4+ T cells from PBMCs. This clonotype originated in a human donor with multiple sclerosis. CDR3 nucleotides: TGTGCCAGCAGTTCCGTCGGGTCGACTGGCTATGGCTACACCTTC. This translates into CASSSVGSTGYGYTF.